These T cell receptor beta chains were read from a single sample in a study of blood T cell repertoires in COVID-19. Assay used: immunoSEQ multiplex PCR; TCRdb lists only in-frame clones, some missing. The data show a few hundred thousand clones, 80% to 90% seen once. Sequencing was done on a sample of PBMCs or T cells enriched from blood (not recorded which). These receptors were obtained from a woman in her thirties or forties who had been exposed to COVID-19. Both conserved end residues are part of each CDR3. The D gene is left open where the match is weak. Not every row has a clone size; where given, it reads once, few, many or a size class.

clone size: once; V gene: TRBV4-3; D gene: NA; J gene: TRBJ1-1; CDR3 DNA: TGCGCCAGCAGCCAAGAGTCGACATTGAACACTGAAGCTTTCTTT; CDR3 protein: CASSQESTLNTEAFF
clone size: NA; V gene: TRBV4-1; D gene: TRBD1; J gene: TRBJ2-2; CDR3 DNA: TGCGCCAGCAGACACAGTCGGACAGGGGAGTCCACCGGGGAGCTGTTTTTT; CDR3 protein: CASRHSRTGESTGELFF
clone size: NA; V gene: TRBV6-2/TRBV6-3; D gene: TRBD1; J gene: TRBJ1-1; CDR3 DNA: TGTGCCAGCAGTTATGGACAGGGGTTGAACACTGAAGCTTTCTTT; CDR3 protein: CASSYGQGLNTEAFF
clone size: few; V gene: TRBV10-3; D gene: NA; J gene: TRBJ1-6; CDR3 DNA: TGTGCCATCAGTGAGTCGAAGGGGACACAAGATTCACCCCTCCACTTT; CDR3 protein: CAISESKGTQDSPLHF
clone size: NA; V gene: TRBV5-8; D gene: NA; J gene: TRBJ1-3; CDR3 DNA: TGTGCCAGCAGAACAGGGCGCTCTGGAAACACCATATATTTT; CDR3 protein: CASRTGRSGNTIYF
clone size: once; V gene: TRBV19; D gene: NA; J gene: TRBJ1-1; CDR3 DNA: TGTGCCAGTAGGGACCGCGGTTTTAGGACTAACACTGAAGCTTTCTTT; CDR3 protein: CASRDRGFRTNTEAFF
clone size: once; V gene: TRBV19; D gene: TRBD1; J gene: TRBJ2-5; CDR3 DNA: TGTGCCAGTACCCAGACCTACAGGGGTGGCGAGACCCAGTACTTC; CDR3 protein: CASTQTYRGGETQYF
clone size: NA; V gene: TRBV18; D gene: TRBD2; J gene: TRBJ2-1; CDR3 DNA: TGTGCCAGCTCACCACCGTCTAGCGGAGCCCCTTACAATGAGCAGTTCTTC; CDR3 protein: CASSPPSSGAPYNEQFF
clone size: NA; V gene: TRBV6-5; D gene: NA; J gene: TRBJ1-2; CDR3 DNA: TGTGCCAGCAGTTACTCGGGCTATGGCTACATCTTC; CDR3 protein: CASSYSGYGYIF
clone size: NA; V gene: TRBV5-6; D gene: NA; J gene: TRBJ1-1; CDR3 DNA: TGTGCCAGCAGCTTGGGTATGAACACTGAAGCTTTCTTT; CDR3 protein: CASSLGMNTEAFF
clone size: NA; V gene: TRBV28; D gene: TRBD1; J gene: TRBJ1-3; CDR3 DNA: TGTGCCAGCAGTATTCACAGGGGTCTGGGAAACACCATATATTTT; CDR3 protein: CASSIHRGLGNTIYF
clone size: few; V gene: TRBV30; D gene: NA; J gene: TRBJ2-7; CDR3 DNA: TGTGCCTGGACTGGACAGTCGTCCTGGGAGCAGTACTTC; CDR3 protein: CAWTGQSSWEQYF
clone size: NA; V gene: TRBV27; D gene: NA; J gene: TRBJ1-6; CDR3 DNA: TGTGCCAGCAGTTTAGTTCCGGGACAAGTTAATTCACCCCTCCACTTT; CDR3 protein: CASSLVPGQVNSPLHF
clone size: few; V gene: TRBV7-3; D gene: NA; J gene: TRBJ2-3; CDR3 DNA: TGTGCCAGCAGCGGGCGGGCAGGCACAGATACGCAGTATTTT; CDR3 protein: CASSGRAGTDTQYF
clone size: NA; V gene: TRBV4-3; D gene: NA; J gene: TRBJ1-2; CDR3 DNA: TGCGCCAGCAGCCAGAGAGGTGTAGGGGTAATGGGCTATGGCTACACCTTC; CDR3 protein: CASSQRGVGVMGYGYTF
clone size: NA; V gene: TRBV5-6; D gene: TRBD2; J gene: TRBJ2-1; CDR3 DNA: TGTGCCAGCAGCTTCGGGAGGATAAATGAGCAGTTCTTC; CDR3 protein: CASSFGRINEQFF
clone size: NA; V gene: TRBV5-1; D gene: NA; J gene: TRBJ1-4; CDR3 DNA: TGCGCCAGCAGCGAAGGAAGCGCAACTAATGAAAAACTGTTTTTT; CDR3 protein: CASSEGSATNEKLFF
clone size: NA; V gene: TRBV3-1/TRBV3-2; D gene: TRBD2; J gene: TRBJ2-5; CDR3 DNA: TGTGCCAGCATTGGGAGGGGATGGCGGGGGAGAGAGAAAGAGACCCAGTACTTC; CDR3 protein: CASIGRGWRGREKETQYF
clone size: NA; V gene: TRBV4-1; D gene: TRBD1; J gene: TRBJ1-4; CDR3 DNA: TGCGCCAGCAGCCCGACAGGGGAGGCAGGAAAACTGTTTTTT; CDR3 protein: CASSPTGEAGKLFF
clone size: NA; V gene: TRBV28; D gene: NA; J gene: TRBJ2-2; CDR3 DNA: TGTGCCAGCAGTTTAAGAGGGTCCGGGGAGCTGTTTTTT; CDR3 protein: CASSLRGSGELFF
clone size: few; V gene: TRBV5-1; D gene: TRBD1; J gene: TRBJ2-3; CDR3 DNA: TGCGCCAGCAGCTTGGACGAGTGGGGGACAGGGGCAGATACGCAGTATTTT; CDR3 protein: CASSLDEWGTGADTQYF
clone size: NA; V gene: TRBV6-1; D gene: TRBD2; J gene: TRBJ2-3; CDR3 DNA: TGTGCCAGCAGTGAAGGCGGGACTAGGGACTTAGGGCAGTATTTT; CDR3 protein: CASSEGGTRDLGQYF
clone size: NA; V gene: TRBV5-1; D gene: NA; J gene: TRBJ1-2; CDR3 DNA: TGCGCCAGCAGCTTGTCAACAGATGGCTACACCTTC; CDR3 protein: CASSLSTDGYTF
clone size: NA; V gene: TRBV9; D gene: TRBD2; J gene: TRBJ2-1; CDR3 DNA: TGTGCCAGCAGCGTAGATCCCGCGGGAGGGCCTAATGAGCAGTTCTTC; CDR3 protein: CASSVDPAGGPNEQFF
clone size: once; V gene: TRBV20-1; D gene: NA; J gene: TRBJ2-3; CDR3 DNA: TGCAGTGCTAGTTTAGTTGGCGCGGGCTTCACAGATACGCAGTATTTT; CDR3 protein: CSASLVGAGFTDTQYF
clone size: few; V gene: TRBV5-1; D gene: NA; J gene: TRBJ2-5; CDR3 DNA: TGCGCCAGCACCCAGCAAGGAGGAGAGACCCAGTACTTC; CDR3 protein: CASTQQGGETQYF
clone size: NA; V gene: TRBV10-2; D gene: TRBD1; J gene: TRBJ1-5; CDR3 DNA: TGCGCCAGCAGCGCGACAGGGTTTTTTCAGCCCCAGCATTTT; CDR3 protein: CASSATGFFQPQHF
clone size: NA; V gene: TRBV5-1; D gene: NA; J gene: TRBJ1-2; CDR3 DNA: TGTGCCAGCAGCTGGGGACCAACAGGGAATGGCTACACCTTC; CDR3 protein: CASSWGPTGNGYTF
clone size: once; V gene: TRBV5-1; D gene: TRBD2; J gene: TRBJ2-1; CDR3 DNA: TGTGCCAGCACCAAGACTAGCGGAAGCTCCTACAATGAGCAGTTCTTC; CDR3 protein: CASTKTSGSSYNEQFF
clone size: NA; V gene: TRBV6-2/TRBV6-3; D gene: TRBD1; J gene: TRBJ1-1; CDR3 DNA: TGTGCCAGCAGTTACAAGGGGGCCATCACTGAAGCTTTCTTT; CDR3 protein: CASSYKGAITEAFF
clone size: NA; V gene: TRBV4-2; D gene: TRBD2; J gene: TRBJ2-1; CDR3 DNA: TGTGCCAGCAGCCAAGGGACTAGCCGGGACAATGAGCAGTTCTTC; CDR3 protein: CASSQGTSRDNEQFF
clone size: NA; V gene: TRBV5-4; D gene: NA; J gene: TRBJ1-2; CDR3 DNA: TGTGCCAGCAGCTCTGGCGGCTATGGCTACACCTTC; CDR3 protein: CASSSGGYGYTF
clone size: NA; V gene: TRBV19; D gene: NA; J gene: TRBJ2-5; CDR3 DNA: TGTGCCAGTAGTATAGATCTCCGGGAGACCCAGTACTTC; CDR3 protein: CASSIDLRETQYF
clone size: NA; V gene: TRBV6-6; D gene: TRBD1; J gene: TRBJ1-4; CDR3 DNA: TGTGCCAGCAGCCTCCGGGACAGAGGACTGTTTTTT; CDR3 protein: CASSLRDRGLFF
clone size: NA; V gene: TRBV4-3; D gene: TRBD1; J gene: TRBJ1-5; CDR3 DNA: TGCGCCAGCAGCCAAGTTTGGGACAGAAATCAGCCCCAGCATTTT; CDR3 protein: CASSQVWDRNQPQHF
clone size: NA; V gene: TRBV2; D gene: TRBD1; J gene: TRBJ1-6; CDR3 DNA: TGTGCCAGCAAATCAGGACAGGGTGGCTATAATTCACCCCTCCACTTT; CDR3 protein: CASKSGQGGYNSPLHF
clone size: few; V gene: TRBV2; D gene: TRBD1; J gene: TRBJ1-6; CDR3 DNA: TGTGCCAGCAGGAAGATTACAGGGGGCGAATCACCCCTCCACTTT; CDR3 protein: CASRKITGGESPLHF
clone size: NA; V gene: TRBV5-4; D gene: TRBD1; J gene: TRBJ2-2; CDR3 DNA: TGTGCCAGCAACTCGGAGGGACAGGGGGCCGGGGAGCTGTTTTTT; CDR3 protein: CASNSEGQGAGELFF
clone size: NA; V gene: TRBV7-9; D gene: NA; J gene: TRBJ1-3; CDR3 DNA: TGTGCCAGCAGCTTCGGAGGAATTGGAAACACCATATATTTT; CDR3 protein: CASSFGGIGNTIYF
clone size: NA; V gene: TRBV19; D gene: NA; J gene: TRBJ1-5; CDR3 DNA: TGTGCCAGTAGTATAGATAGTAGCAGCAATCAGCCCCAGCATTTT; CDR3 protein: CASSIDSSSNQPQHF
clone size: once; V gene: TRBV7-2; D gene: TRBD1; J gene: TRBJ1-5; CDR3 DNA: TGTGCCAGCAGTTGGACAGGGAATGGGCCCCAGCATTTT; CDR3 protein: CASSWTGNGPQHF